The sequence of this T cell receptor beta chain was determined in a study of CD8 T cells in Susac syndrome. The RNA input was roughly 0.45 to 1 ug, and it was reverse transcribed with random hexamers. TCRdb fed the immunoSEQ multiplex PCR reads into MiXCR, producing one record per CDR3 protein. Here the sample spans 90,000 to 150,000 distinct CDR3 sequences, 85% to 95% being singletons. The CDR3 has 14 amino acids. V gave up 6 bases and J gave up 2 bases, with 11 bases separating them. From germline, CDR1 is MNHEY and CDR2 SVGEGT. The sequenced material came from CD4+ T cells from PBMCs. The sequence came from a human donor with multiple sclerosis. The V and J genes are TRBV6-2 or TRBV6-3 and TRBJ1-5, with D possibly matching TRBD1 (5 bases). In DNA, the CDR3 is TGTGCCAGCAGGGGTACAGGAGGCAATCAGCCCCAGCATTTT. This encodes CASRGTGGNQPQHF.